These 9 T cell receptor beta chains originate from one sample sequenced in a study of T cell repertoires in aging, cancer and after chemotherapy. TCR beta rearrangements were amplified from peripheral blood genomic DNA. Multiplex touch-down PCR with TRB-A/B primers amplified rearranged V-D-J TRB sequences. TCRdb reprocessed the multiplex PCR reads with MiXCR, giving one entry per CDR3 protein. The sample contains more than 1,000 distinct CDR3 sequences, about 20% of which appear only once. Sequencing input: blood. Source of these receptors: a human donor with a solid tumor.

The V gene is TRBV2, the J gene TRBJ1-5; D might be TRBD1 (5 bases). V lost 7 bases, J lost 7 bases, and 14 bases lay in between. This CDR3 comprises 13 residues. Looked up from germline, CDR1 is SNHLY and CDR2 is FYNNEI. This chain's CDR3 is CASMRGGTQPQHF. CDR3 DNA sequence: TGTGCCAGCATGAGGGGTGGGACGCAGCCCCAGCATTTT.

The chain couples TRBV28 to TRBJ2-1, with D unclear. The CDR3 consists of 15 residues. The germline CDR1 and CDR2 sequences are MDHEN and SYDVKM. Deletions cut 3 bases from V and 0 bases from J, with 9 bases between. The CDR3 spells CASSLDVSSYNEQFF. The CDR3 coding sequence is TGTGCCAGCAGTTTGGACGTCAGCTCCTACAATGAGCAGTTCTTC.

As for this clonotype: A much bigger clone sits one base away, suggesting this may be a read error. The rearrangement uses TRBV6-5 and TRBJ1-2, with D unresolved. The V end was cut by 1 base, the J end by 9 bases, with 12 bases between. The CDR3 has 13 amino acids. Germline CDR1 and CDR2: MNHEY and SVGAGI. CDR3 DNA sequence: TGTGCCAGCAGTTACTACCAGGCGGGCTGCTACACCTTC. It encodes CASSYYQAGCYTF.

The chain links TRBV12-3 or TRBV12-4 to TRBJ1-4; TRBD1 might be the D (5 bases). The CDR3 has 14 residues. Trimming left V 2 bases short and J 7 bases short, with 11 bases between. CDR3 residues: CASSLRGGGEKLFF. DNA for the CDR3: TGTGCCAGCAGTTTACGGGGTGGGGGTGAAAAACTGTTTTTT.

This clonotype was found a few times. The CDR3 nucleotides read TGTGCCAGCGGCTGGTTGAATACGCAGTATTTT. Residues: CASGWLNTQYF. The gene calls are TRBV12-3 or TRBV12-4 and TRBJ2-3; no reliable D call. The V and J ends lost 8 bases and 7 bases respectively, with 10 bases between them. The CDR3 spans 11 residues.

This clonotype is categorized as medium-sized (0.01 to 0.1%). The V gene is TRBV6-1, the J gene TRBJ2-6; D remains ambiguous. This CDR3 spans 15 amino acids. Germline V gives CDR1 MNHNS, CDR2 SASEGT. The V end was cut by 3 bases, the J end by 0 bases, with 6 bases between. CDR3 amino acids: CASSEQASGANVLTF. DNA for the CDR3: TGTGCCAGCAGTGAGCAGGCCTCTGGGGCCAACGTCCTGACTTTC.

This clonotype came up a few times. DNA of the CDR3: TGTGCCAGCAGTTTACCCAGAAGTCAAGAGACCCAGTACTTC. It translates to CASSLPRSQETQYF. The V gene is TRBV28, the J gene TRBJ2-5; D remains unclear. With 2 bases removed from V and 2 bases from J, the gap between germline ends came to 9 bases. The CDR3 sequence is 14 residues long. Germline V lookup: CDR1 MDHEN, CDR2 SYDVKM.

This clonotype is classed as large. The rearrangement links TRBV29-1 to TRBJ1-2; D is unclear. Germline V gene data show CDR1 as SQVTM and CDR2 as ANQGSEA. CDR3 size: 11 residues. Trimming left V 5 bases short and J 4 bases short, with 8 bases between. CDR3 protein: CSVRAPYGYTF. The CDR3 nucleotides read TGCAGCGTTCGTGCGCCCTATGGCTACACCTTC. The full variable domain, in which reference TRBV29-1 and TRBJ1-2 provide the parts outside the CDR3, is SAVISQKPSRDICQRGTSLTIQCQVDSQVTMMFWYRQQPGQSLTLIATANQGSEATYESGFVIDKFPISRPNLTFSTLTVSNMSPEDSSIYLCSVRAPYGYTFGSGTRLTVV.

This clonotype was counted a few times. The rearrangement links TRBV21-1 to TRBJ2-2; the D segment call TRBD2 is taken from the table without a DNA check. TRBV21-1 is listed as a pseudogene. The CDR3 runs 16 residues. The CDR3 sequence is CASSKMALADTGELFF. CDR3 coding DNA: TGTGCCAGCAGCAAGATGGCACTAGCAGACACCGGGGAGCTGTTTTTT.